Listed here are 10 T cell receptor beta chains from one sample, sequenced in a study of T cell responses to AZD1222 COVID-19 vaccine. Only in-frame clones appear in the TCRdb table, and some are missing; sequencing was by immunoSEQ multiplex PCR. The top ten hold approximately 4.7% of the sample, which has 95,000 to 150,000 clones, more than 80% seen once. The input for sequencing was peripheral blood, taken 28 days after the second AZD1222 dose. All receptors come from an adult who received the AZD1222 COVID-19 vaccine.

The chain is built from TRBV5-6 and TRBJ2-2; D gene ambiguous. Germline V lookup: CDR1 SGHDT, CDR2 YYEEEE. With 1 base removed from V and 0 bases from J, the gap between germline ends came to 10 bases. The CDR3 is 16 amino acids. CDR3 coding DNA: TGTGCCAGCAGCTTGTACTACCTAACGAACACCGGGGAGCTGTTTTTT. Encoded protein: CASSLYYLTNTGELFF.

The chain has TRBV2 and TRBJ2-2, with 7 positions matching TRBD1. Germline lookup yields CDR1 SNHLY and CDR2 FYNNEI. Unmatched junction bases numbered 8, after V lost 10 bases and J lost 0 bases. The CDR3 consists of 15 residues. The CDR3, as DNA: TGTGCCACCACAGGGGTCTCATCGAACACCGGGGAGCTGTTTTTT. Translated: CATTGVSSNTGELFF.

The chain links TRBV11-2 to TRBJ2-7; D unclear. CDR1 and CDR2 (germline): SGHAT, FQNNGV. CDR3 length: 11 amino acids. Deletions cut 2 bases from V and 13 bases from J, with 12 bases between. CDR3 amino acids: CASSLNGYLYF. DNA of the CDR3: TGTGCCAGCAGCTTAAATGGATACCTCTACTTC.

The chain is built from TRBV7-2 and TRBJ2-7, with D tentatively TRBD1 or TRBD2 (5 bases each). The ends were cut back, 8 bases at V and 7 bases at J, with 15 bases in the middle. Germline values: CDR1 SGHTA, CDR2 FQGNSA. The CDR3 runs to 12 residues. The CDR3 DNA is TGTGCCAGCCAGAGGGGCGCCGGAGAGCAGTACTTC. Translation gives CASQRGAGEQYF. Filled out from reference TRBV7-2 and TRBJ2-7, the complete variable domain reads GAGVSQSPSNKVTEKGKDVELRCDPISGHTALYWYRQSLGQGLEFLIYFQGNSAPDKSGLPSDRFSAERTGGSVSTLTIQRTQQEDSAVYLCASQRGAGEQYFGPGTRLTVT.

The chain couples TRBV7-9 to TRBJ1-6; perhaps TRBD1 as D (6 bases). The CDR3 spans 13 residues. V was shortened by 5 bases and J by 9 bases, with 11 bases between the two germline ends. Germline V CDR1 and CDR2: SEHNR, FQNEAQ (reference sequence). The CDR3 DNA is TGTGCCAGCAGCCGGGGGCAGAGTTCACCCCTCCACTTT. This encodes CASSRGQSSPLHF.

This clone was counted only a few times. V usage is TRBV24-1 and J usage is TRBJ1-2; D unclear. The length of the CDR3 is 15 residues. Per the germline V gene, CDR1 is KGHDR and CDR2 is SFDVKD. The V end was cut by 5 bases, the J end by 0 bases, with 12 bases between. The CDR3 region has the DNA TGTGCCACCAGTGCCTCGAATAGGGCTAACTATGGCTACACCTTC. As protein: CATSASNRANYGYTF.

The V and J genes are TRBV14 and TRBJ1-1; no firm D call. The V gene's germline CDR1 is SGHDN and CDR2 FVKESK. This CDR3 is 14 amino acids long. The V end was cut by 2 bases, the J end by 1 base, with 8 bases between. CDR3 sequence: CASSQIAGNTEAFF. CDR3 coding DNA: TGTGCCAGCAGCCAAATAGCAGGGAACACTGAAGCTTTCTTT. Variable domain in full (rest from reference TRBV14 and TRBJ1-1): EAGVTQFPSHSVIEKGQTVTLRCDPISGHDNLYWYRRVMGKEIKFLLHFVKESKQDESGMPNNRFLAERTGGTYSTLKVQPAELEDSGVYFCASSQIAGNTEAFFGQGTRLTVV.

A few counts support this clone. In DNA form, the CDR3 reads TGTGCCAGCAGCCCCGTAGGGGGCATGGACACCGGGGAGCTGTTTTTT. Its translation: CASSPVGGMDTGELFF. The V and J genes are TRBV4-2 and TRBJ2-2, with 7 bases lining up with TRBD1. The junction had 8 bases not matched to a gene; V was cut back by 4 bases and J by 3 bases. The germline V gene has CDR1 LGHNA and CDR2 YNFKEQ. This CDR3 has 16 amino acids.

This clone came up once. As DNA, the CDR3 is TGTGCCAGCAAAACGGGGGGACAAGAGACCCAGTACTTC. It codes for CASKTGGQETQYF. The chain uses TRBV9 and TRBJ2-5; the match to TRBD2 covers 7 bases. Germline V CDR1 and CDR2: SGDLS, YYNGEE. J was trimmed by 2 bases and V by 6 bases; bases with no gene match: 4. The CDR3 is 13 residues long. The full variable domain, rest sourced from reference TRBV9 and TRBJ2-5, is DSGVTQTPKHLITATGQRVTLRCSPRSGDLSVYWYQQSLDQGLQFLIQYYNGEERAKGNILERFSAQQFPDLHSELNLSSLELGDSALYFCASKTGGQETQYFGPGTRLLVL.

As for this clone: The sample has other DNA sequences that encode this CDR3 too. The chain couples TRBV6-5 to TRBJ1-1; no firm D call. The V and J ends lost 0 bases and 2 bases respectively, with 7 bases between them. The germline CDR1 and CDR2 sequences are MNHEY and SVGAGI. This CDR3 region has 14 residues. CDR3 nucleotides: TGTGCCAGCAGTTACTCCTCAGTAAACACTGAAGCTTTCTTT. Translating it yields CASSYSSVNTEAFF.